One T cell receptor (beta chain) is described in this entry. This clone's antigen is unknown. No base quality information exists; no much larger clone differs at one position. These data come from a study of blood T cell repertoires in COVID-19 (dated by TCRdb to about 2020). With regard to the full study: Collaborator samples came from the United States, Italy and Spain and covered acute and convalescent phases of COVID-19. The material from the prospective study consisted of cDNA or gDNA derived from T cells, B-cell-depleted T cells, or PBMCs. The dataset comprised deeply sampled blood TCRbeta repertoires from subjects exposed to, actively infected with, or recovered from COVID-19. A freely available public database, intended as a resource for researchers studying the immune response to SARS-CoV-2, is where the repertoires were released. Samples came from the ongoing ImmuneRACE study (first 160 participants) plus 1,254 subjects from 6 global collaborators. The sample metadata nearly always contained a de-identified subject ID, COVID-19 status, age in years and sex. Where HLA class I and class II types were available, the types were taken from metadata supplied by the sample provider, not from assay-based typing. Results the study describes overall, beyond this receptor: The quantity of clinical and demographic metadata differed by source and by participant and was supplied without curation.

Each collaborating institution followed its own protocols to collect whole blood in K2EDTA tubes. For TCRbeta analysis, collaborators shipped samples as frozen whole blood, isolated PBMCs, or DNA extracted from either of those sample types. The CDR3 goes from the cysteine to the phenylalanine over 15 residues. The entry retains the CDR3 DNA only, 45 bases that are in frame from base 1. V has 1 base trimmed and J has 7 bases trimmed; junction bases matching no gene number 5. From a lookup of the germline V gene, CDR1 and CDR2 are SGDLS and YYNGEE. TCRbeta CDR3 regions were amplified from genomic DNA using the immunoSEQ Assay, a bias-controlled multiplex PCR. On the authors' methods: The number of nucleated cells in each sample was estimated from the amplification of reference gene primers within the assay. To quantify the absolute abundance of each unique TCRbeta CDR3 rearrangement, sequence reads were collapsed and filtered. For each sample, productive Simpson clonality was calculated by taking the square root of Simpson's diversity index across productive rearrangements. TCRdb mirrors the immuneACCESS table, restricted to in-frame sequences. Some clones are absent from its copies; in checked studies, under half trace to an unresolved V gene, and the reason for the others is unknown. V and J calls and clone size are copied from that table; D and trimming were computed from the DNA. A total of 150,000 to 200,000 clones appear in this sample, roughly nine tenths of them only once. Of the sample, 4% falls within the top ten clones.

The clonotype originates from a woman aged 70-85 years with acute or convalescent COVID-19. Rearrangement joined TRBV9 to TRBJ1-6, and TRBD1 aligns with 7 junction nucleotides. Sequenced input: peripheral blood. The nucleotide sequence reads TGTGCCAGCAGCGTAACCGGGACAGCAAATTCACCCCTCCACTTT. This translates into CASSVTGTANSPLHF.